Below, one TCR beta chain is given with its context. What it binds is not known. Germline V gives CDR1 SEHNR, CDR2 FQNEAQ (reference sequence). The CDR3 runs to 15 residues. V was pared by 2 bases and J by 6 bases, with 13 bases between. Method: immunoSEQ multiplex PCR; TCRdb's copy keeps in-frame clones and lacks some. The repertoire has more than 300,000 clones, around 81% of them found once; the top ten carry 2% to 2.5%. This specimen belongs to a study of Ad26.COV2.S vaccination and SARS-CoV-2 variants. About the study: Ad26.COV2.S, an intramuscular injection, was given once or twice 56 days apart.

Treatment specified: some 20 received Ad26.COV2.S at low or high dose, single or two shots; about 5 received placebo; per-sample allocation not given. Samples were taken on day 63 after the first vaccine or placebo injection. Whole-study findings and limits: In vaccinated individuals, spike-specific CD8+ and CD4+ T cell responses reportedly displayed substantial breadth.

V is TRBV7-9 and J is TRBJ2-2; D perhaps matches TRBD1 (7 bases). Here the sequenced sample was peripheral blood, taken in a trial of Ad26.COV2.S vaccine versus placebo. The TCR sequence derives from a person between 18 and 65 years old who received the Ad26.COV2.S COVID-19 vaccine or a placebo. The CDR3 DNA reads TGTGCCAGCAGCTTAACAGGGGAGGTCGCCGGGGAGCTGTTTTTT. It is translated as CASSLTGEVAGELFF. The entire variable domain, with the rest obtained from reference TRBV7-9 and TRBJ2-2, is as follows: DTGVSQNPRHKITKRGQNVTFRCDPISEHNRLYWYRQTLGQGPEFLTYFQNEAQLEKSRLLSDRFSAERPKGSFSTLEIQRTEQGDSAMYLCASSLTGEVAGELFFGEGSRLTVL.